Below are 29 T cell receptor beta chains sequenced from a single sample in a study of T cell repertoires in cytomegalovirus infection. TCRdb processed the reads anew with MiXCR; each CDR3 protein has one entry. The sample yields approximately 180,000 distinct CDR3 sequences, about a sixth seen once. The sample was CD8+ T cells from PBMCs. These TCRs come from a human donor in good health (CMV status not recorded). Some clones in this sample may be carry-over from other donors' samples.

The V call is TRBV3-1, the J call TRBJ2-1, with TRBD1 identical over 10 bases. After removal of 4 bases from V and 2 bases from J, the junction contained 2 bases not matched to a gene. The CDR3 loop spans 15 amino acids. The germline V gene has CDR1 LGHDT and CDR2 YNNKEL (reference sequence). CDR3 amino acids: CASSPGTGAYNEQFF. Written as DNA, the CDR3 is TGTGCCAGCAGCCCCGGGACAGGGGCCTACAATGAGCAGTTCTTC.

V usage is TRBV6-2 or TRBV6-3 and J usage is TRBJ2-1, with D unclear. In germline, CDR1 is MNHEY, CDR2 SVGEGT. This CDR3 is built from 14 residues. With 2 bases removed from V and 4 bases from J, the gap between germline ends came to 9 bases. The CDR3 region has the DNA TGTGCCAGCAGTTACGACTGGACGTACAATGAGCAGTTCTTC. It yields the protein CASSYDWTYNEQFF.

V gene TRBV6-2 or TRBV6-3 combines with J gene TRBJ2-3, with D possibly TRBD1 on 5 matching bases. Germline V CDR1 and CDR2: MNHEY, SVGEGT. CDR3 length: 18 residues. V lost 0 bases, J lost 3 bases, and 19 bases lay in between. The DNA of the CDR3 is TGTGCCAGCAGTTACTCGGTGGCAGGGATTGAGAAGACAGATACGCAGTATTTT. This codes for CASSYSVAGIEKTDTQYF.

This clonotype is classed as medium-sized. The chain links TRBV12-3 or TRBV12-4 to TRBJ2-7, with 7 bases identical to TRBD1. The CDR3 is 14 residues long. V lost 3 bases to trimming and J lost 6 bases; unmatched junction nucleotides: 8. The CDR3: CASSFRPGGSEQYF. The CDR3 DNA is TGTGCCAGCAGTTTTCGTCCAGGGGGAAGCGAGCAGTACTTC.

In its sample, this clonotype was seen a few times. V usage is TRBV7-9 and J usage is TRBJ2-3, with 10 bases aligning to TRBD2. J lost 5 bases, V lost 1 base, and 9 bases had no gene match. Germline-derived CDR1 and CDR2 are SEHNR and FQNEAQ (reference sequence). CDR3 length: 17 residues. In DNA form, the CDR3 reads TGTGCCAGCAGCTTAGTTACCAGCGGGGGGGCTGAAGATACGCAGTATTTT. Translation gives CASSLVTSGGAEDTQYF.

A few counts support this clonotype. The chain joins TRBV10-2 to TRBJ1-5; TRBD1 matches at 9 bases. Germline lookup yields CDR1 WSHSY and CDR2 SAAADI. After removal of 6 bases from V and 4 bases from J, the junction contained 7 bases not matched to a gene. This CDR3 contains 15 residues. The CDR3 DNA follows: TGCGCCAGCAGAATATCCGGGACAGGGAATCAGCCCCAGCATTTT. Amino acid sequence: CASRISGTGNQPQHF.

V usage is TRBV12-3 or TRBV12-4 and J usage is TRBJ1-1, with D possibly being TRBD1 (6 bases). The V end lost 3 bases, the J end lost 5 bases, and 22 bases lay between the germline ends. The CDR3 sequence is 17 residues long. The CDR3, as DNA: TGTGCCAGCAGTTTTTTGGGAGTAGGAGGGGGAGGTACTGAAGCTTTCTTT. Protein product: CASSFLGVGGGGTEAFF.

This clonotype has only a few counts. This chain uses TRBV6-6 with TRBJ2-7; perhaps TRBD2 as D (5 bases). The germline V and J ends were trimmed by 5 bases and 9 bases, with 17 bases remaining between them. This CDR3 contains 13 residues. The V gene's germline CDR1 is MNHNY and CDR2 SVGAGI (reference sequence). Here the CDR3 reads CASSDRRGSGQYF. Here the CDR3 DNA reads TGTGCCAGCAGTGATCGTCGGGGATCGGGGCAGTACTTC.

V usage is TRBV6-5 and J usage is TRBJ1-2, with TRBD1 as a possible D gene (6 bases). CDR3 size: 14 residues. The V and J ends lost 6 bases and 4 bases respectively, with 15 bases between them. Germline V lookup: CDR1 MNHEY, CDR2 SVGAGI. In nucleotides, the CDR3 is TGTGCCAGCAGCTCAGGGGACAAACTCTATGGCTACACCTTC. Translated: CASSSGDKLYGYTF.

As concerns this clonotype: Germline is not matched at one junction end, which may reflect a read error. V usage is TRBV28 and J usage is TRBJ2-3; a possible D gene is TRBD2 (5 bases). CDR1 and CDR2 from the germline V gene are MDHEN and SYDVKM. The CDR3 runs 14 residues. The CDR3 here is CASSPPGSVDTRYF. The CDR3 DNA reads TGTGCCAGCAGTCCCCCGGGGTCGGTAGATACGCGGTATTTT.

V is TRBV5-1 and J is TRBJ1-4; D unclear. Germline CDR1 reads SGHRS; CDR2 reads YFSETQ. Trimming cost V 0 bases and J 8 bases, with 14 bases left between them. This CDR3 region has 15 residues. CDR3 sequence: CASSLEGSKLEKLFF. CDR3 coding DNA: TGCGCCAGCAGCTTGGAAGGGTCTAAGTTAGAAAAACTGTTTTTT.

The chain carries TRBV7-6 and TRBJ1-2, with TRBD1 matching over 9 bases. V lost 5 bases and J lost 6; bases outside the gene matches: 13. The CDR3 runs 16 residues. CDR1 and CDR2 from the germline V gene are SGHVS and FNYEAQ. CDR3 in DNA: TGTGCCAGCAGCCGTCTCCCGGACAGGGGACCCAATGGCTACACCTTC. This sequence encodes CASSRLPDRGPNGYTF.

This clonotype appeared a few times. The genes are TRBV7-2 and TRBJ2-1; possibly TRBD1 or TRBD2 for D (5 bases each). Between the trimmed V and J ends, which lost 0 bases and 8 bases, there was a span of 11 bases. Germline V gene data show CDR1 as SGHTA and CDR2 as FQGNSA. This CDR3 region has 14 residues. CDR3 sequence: CASSLAGTIDEQFF. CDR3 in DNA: TGTGCCAGCAGCTTAGCGGGGACGATCGATGAGCAGTTCTTC.

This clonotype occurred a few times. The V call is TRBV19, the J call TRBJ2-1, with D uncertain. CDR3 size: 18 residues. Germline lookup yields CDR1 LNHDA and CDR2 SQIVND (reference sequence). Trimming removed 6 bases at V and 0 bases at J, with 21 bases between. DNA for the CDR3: TGTGCCAGTAGATTAAAGGTAACGGCCTCCAGCTCCTACAATGAGCAGTTCTTC. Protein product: CASRLKVTASSSYNEQFF.

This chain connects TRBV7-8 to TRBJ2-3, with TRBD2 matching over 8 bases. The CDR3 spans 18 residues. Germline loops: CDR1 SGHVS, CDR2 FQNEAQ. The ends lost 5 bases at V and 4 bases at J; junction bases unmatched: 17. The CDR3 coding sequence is TGTGCCAGCAGCCCCGAGCGGGGGCCCCAACGATCTCCAGATACGCAGTATTTT. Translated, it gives CASSPERGPQRSPDTQYF.

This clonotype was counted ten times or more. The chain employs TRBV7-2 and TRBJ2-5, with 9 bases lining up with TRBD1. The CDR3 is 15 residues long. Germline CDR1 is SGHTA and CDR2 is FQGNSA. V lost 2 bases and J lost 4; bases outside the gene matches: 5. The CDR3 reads CASSLYRGRLETQYF. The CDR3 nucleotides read TGTGCCAGCAGCTTATACAGGGGGCGCTTAGAGACCCAGTACTTC.

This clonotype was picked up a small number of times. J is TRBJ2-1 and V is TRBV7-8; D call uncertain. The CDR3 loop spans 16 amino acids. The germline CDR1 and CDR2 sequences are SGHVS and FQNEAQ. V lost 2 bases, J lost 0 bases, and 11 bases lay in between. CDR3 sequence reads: CASSLTVQSSYNEQFF. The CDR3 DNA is TGTGCCAGCAGCTTAACCGTCCAAAGCTCCTACAATGAGCAGTTCTTC.

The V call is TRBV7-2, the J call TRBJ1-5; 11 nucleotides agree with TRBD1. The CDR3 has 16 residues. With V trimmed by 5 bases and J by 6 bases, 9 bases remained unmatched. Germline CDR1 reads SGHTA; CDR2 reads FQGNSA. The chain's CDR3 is CASSQRDRGEGQPQHF. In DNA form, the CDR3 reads TGTGCCAGCAGCCAAAGGGACAGGGGGGAAGGTCAGCCCCAGCATTTT.

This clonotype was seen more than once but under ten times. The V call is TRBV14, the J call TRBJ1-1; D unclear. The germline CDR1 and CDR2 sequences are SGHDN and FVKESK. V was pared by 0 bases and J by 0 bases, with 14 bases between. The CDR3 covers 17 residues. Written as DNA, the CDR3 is TGTGCCAGCAGCCAAGATTATCGGAGGCAGATGAACACTGAAGCTTTCTTT. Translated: CASSQDYRRQMNTEAFF.

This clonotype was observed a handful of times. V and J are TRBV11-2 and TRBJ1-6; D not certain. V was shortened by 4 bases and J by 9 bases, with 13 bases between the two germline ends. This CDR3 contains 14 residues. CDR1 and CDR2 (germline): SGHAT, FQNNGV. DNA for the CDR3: TGTGCCAGCAGCTATGGAACAAAGGGTTCACCCCTCCACTTT. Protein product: CASSYGTKGSPLHF. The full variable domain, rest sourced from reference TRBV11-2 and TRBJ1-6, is EAGVAQSPRYKIIEKRQSVAFWCNPISGHATLYWYQQILGQGPKLLIQFQNNGVVDDSQLPKDRFSAERLKGVDSTLKIQPAKLEDSAVYLCASSYGTKGSPLHFGNGTRLTVT.

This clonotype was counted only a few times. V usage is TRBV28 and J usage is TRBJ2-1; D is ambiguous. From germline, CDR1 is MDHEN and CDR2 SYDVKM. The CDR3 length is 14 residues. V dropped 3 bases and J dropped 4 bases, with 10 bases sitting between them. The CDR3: CASSLASTYNEQFF. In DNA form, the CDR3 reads TGTGCCAGCAGTTTGGCTTCGACATACAATGAGCAGTTCTTC.

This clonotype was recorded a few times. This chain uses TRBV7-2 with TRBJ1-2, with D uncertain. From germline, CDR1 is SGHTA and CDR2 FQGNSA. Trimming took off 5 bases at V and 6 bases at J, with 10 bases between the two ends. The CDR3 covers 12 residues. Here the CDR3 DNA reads TGTGCCAGCAGCCCCCGAGGGCATGGCTACACCTTC. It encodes CASSPRGHGYTF.

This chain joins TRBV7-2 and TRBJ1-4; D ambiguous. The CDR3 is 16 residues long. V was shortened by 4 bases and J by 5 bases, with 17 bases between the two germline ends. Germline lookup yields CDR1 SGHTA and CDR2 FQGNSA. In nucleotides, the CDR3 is TGTGCCAGCAGCTACGGTATGGCAAACCAAAATGAAAAACTGTTTTTT. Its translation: CASSYGMANQNEKLFF.

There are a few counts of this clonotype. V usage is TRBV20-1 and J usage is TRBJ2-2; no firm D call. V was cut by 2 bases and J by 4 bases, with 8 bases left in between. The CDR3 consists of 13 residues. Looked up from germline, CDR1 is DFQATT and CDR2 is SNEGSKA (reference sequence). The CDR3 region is CSARSKSTGELFF. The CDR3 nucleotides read TGCAGTGCTAGAAGCAAGTCCACCGGGGAGCTGTTTTTT.

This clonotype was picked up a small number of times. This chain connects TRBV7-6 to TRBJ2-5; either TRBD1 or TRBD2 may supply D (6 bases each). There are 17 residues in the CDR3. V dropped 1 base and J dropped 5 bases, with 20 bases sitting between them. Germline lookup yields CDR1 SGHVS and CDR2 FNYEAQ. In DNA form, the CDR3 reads TGTGCCAGCAGCTTAGAAGTGGTCGGGGGCCACGGGGAGACCCAGTACTTC. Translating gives CASSLEVVGGHGETQYF.

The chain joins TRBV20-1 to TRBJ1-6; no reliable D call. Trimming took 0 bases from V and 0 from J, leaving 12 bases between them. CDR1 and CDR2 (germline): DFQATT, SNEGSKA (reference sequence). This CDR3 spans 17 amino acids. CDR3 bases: TGCAGTGCTAGAGATCGGAGTAGAGGCTCCTATAATTCACCCCTCCACTTT. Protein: CSARDRSRGSYNSPLHF.

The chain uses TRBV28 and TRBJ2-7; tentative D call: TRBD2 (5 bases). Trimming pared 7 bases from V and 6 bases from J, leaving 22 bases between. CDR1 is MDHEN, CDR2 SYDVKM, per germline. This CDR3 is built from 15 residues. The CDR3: CASNFPAGTGVEQYF. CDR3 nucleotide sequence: TGTGCCAGCAATTTCCCGGCGGGTACCGGGGTCGAGCAGTACTTC.

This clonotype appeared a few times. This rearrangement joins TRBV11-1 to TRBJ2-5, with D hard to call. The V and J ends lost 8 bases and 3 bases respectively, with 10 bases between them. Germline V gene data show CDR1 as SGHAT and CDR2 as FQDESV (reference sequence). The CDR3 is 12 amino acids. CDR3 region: CASHTQEETQYF. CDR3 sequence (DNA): TGTGCCAGCCACACGCAGGAAGAGACCCAGTACTTC.

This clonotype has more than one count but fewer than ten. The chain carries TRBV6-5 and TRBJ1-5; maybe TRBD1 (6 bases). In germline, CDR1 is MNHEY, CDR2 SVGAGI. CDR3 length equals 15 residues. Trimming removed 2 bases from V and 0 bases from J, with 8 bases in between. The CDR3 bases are TGTGCCAGCAGTTACGGACAGAATAGCAATCAGCCCCAGCATTTT. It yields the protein CASSYGQNSNQPQHF.